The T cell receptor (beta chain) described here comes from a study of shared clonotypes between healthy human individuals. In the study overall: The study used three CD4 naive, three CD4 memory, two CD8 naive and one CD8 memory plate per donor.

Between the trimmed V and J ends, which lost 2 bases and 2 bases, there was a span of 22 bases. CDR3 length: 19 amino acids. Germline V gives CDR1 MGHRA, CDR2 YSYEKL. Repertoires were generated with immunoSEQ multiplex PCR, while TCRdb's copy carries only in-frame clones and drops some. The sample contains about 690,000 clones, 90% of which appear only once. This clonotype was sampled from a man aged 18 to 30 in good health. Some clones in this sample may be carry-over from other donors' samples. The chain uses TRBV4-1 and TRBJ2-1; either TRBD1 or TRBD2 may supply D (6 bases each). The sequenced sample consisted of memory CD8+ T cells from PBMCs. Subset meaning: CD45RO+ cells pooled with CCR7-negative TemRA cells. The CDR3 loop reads CASSQLGGPAALTYNEQFF. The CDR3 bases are TGCGCCAGCAGCCAACTAGGGGGGCCGGCAGCTCTTACCTACAATGAGCAGTTCTTC.